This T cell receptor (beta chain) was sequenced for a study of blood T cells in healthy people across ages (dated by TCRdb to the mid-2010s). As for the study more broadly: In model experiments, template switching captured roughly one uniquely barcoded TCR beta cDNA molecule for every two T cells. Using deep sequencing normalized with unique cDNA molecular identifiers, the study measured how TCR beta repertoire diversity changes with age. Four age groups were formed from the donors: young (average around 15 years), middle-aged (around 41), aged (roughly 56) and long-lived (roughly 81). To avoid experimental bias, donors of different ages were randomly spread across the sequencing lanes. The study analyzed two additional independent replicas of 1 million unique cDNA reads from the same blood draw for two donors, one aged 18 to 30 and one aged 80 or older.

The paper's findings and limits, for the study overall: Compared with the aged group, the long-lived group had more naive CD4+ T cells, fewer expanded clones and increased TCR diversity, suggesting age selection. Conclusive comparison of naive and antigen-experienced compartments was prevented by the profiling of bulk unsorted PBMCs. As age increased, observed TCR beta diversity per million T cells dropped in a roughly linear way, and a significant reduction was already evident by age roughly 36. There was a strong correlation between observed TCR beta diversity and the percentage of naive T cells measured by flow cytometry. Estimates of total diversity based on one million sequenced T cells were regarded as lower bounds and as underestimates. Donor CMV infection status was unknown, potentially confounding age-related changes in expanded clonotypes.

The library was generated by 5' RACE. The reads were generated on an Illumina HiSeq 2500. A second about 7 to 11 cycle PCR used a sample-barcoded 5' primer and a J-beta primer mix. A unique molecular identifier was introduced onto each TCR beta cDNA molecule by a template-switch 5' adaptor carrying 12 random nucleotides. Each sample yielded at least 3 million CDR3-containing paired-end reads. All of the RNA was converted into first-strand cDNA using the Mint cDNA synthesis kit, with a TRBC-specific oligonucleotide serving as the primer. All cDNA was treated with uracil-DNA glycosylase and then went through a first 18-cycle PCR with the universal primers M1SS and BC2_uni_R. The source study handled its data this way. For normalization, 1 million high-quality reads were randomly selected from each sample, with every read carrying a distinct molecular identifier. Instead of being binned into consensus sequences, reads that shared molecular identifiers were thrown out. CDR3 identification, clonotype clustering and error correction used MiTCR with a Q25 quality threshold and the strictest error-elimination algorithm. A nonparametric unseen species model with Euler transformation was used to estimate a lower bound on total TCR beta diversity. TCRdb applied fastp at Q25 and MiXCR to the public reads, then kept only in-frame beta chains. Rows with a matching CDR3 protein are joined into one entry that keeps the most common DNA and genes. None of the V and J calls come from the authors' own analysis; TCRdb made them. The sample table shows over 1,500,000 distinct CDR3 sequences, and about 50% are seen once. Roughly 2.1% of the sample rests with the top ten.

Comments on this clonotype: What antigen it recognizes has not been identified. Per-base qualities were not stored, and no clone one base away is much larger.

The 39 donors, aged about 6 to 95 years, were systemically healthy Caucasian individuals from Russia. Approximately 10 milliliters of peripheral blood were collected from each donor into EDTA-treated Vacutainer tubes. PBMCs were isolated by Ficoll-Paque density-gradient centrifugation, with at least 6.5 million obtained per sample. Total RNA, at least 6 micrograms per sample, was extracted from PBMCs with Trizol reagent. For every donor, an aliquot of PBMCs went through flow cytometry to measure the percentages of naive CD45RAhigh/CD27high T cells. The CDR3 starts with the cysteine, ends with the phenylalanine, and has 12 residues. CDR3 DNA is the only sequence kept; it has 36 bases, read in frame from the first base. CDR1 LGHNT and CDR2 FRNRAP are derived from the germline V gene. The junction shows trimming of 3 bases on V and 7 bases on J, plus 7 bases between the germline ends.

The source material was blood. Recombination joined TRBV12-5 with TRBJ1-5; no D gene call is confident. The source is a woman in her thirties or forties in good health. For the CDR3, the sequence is CASGFGNQPQHF. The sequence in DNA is TGTGCTAGTGGTTTCGGTAACCAGCCCCAGCATTTT.